This T cell receptor beta chain was sequenced for a study of patients and donors after allogeneic stem cell transplantation. Trimming removed 3 bases from V and 0 bases from J; junction bases left unmatched: 12. From germline, CDR1 is SGDLS and CDR2 YYNGEE. CDR3 length: 17 amino acids. Using its own MiXCR run on the RT-PCR reads, TCRdb lists one record per CDR3 protein. The data show about 960,000 distinct CDR3 sequences, with approximately 19% seen just once and around 6% held by the top ten. The sequenced sample consisted of blood, either unsorted or a sorted T cell fraction (not recorded which). This chain connects TRBV9 to TRBJ2-7; 7 nucleotides align to TRBD2. The TCR was taken from a human donor who was either an allogeneic HSCT recipient or a stem cell or donor lymphocyte infusion donor (not recorded which). It is not recorded whose cells these are; they may come from a transplant donor. The CDR3 loop is CASSDKPWEGDSYEQYF. In nucleotides, the CDR3 is TGTGCCAGCAGCGACAAACCCTGGGAGGGAGACTCCTACGAGCAGTACTTC.